This T cell receptor (beta chain) appears in the sequencing data of a study of tumor-infiltrating lymphocytes in primary liver carcinoma. Germline V gene data show CDR1 as SGHTA and CDR2 as FQGTGA. This CDR3 spans 13 amino acids. Using a constant-region primer together with ProtoScript II reverse transcriptase, TCR beta cDNA was made from around 500 ng of total RNA. A slightly modified ARM-PCR protocol with three nested multiplex PCR rounds produced these TCR beta libraries. In the first two PCR rounds, TRBV1-TRBV30 forward primers were paired with a C-beta reverse primer, and each round lasted nine to ten cycles. MiXCR, applied by TCRdb to the multiplex PCR reads, yields one record per CDR3 protein. The table includes 110,000 or so distinct CDR3 sequences, approximately 80% detected once. As regards this clonotype: The junction departs from the called germline gene at one end, perhaps through a read error.

Taking about 18-30 mg of unsorted bulk tissue, the authors co-extracted RNA and DNA. The origin of this receptor is a middle-aged man with primary liver carcinoma and hepatitis B virus infection. The sequencing sample was made of liver tumor tissue from sampling region 3. The subset was: tumor region T3, left-lateral pole. The genes are TRBV7-3 and TRBJ2-3; D uncertain. The CDR3 DNA reads TGTTCCAGTAGCTCCCGATCCACAGATACGCAGTATTTT. This sequence encodes CSSSSRSTDTQYF.